The T cell receptor beta chain described here comes from a study of blood T cells in healthy people across ages. Alongside a J-beta primer mix, a sample-barcoded 5' primer served in a second PCR lasting roughly 6 to 11 cycles. Each cDNA molecule, via a template-switch adaptor with 12 random nucleotides, was tagged. TCRdb ran MiXCR on the 5' RACE reads and lists one entry per CDR3 protein. There are hundreds of thousands of distinct CDR3 sequences in the sample; approximately 50% occur only once, and over 35% lies in the top ten. The sequenced sample consisted of blood. The clonotype comes from a man between 60 and 75 years old in good health.

In DNA, the CDR3 is TGTGCCAGCAGTCAGGGTGCGGGGGCGGACTTTACTGAGCAGTTCTTC. Its translation is CASSQGAGADFTEQFF. This chain links TRBV6-6 with TRBJ2-1; a possible D gene is TRBD2 (7 bases). The germline V and J ends were trimmed by 5 bases and 9 bases, with 23 bases remaining between them. Germline CDR1 reads MNHNY; CDR2 reads SVGAGI (reference sequence). The CDR3 has 16 residues.